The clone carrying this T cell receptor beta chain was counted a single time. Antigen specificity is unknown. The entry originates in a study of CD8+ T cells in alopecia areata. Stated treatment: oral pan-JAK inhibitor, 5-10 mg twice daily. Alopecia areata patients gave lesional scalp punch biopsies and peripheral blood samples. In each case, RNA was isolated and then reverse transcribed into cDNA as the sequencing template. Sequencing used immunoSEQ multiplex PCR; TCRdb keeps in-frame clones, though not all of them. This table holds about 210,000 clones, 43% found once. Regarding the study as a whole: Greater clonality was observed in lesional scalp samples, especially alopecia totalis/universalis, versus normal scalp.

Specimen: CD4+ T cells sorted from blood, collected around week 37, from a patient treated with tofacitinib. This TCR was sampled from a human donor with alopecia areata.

CDR3: CASSPRRNEQFF. Here the CDR3 DNA reads TGTGCCAGCAGTCCCCGTCGCAATGAGCAGTTCTTC. The chain is built from TRBV28 and TRBJ2-1; D unresolved. With 5 bases removed from V and 6 bases from J, the gap between germline ends came to 8 bases. The CDR3 runs 12 residues. CDR1 and CDR2 (germline): MDHEN, SYDVKM.